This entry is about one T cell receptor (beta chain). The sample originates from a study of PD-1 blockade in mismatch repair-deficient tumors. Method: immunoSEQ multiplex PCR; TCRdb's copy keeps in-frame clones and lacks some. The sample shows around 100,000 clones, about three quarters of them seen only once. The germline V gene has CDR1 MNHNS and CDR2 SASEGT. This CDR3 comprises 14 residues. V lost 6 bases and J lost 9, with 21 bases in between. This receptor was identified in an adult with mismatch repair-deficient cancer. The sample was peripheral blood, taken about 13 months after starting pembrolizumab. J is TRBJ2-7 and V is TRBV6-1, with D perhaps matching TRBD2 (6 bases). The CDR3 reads CASRTLGLRGAQYF. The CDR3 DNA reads TGTGCCAGCAGGACACTAGGACTACGAGGTGCGCAGTACTTC.